The rows below give T cell receptor beta chains drawn from one sample of a study of T cell responses to AZD1222 COVID-19 vaccine. Here immunoSEQ multiplex PCR was the method, and the copy in TCRdb shows in-frame clones only, minus some. The sample contains some 150,000 clones, approximately 90% of which appear only once. This sample comprised peripheral blood, obtained on day 0 of MenACWY control vaccination. The receptor source for this set is an adult in good health. Each CDR3 is given with its conserved first and last residue. The order of the fields is CDR3 protein, J gene, CDR3 length, V gene.

CASSYSDTGVSPLHF TRBJ1-6 15 TRBV6-5
CASSLERNYEQYF TRBJ2-7 13 TRBV7-6
CASSQPSRGGREPQHF TRBJ1-5 16 TRBV4-1
CASSEFGTLSEKLFF TRBJ1-4 15 TRBV23-1
CASSRTPSSGANVLTF TRBJ2-6 16 TRBV3-1/TRBV3-2
CASSSRDRGNEKLFF TRBJ1-4 15 TRBV5-6
CASTIRDRGHTEAFF TRBJ1-1 15 TRBV2
CAWSVGAWDTEAFF TRBJ1-1 14 TRBV30
CASSQVGVSTDTQYF TRBJ2-3 15 TRBV4-1
CSASASGRNPLNTGELFF TRBJ2-2 18 TRBV20-1
CASSLVGQNYGYTF TRBJ1-2 14 TRBV7-2
CASSRLAGNPSEQFF TRBJ2-1 15 TRBV6-4
CASSPFQGIGGYTF TRBJ1-2 14 TRBV27
CASSQISGSNQPQHF TRBJ1-5 15 TRBV4-1